The sample holds a few counts of the clone carrying this T cell receptor beta chain. This sample is part of a study of blood T cell repertoires in COVID-19. The overall study: The origin of the acute and convalescent COVID-19 samples was the United States, Italy and Spain. T cells, B-cell-depleted T cells, or PBMCs provided the cDNA or gDNA that served as material.

The V gene's germline CDR1 is SEHNR and CDR2 FQNEAQ (reference sequence). The CDR3 loop spans 15 amino acids. The V end was cut by 5 bases, the J end by 1 base, with 11 bases between. Original data processing: Nucleated cell counts were estimated from reference gene primer amplification. TCRdb's copy holds only in-frame clones and misses some; the assay was immunoSEQ multiplex PCR. The DNA was the basis for D and trimming; V, J and clone size are from that table. The sample lists 90,000 or so clones; less than 75% were seen once. The source is a woman aged 55-70 years in a cohort sampled during active or convalescent COVID-19. The V call is TRBV7-9, the J call TRBJ1-4; weak D call: TRBD1 (5 bases). Material for sequencing was peripheral blood. This CDR3 reads CASSPTTVTNEKLFF. In DNA, the CDR3 is TGTGCCAGCAGCCCGACGACAGTAACTAATGAAAAACTGTTTTTT.